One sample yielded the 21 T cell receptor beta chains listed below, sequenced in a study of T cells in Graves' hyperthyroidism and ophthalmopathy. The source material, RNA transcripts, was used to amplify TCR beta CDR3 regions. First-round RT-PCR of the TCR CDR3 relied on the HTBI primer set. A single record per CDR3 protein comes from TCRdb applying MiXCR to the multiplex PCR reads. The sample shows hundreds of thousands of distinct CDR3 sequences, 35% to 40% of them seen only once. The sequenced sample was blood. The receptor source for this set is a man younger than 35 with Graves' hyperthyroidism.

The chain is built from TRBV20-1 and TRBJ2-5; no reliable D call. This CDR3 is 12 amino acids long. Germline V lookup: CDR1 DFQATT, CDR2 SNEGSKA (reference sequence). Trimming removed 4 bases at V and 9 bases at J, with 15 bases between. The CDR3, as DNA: TGCAGTGCTATTGACGGCAATCAGCCCCAGTACTTC. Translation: CSAIDGNQPQYF.

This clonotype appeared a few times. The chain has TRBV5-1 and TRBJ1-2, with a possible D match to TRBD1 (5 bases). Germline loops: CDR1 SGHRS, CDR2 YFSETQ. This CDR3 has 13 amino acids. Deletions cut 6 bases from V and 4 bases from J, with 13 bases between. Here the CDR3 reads CASTRGGIYGYTF. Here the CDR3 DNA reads TGCGCCAGCACCCGGGGGGGGATCTATGGCTACACCTTC.

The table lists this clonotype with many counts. The CDR3: CASSELSRNNEKLFF. The CDR3 DNA sequence: TGTGCCAGCAGTGAATTATCCAGGAACAATGAAAAACTGTTTTTT. The chain recombines TRBV25-1 with TRBJ1-4, with D unresolved. The CDR3 covers 15 residues. The V gene's germline CDR1 is MGHDK and CDR2 SYGVNS. The V end was cut by 1 base, the J end by 5 bases, with 11 bases between.

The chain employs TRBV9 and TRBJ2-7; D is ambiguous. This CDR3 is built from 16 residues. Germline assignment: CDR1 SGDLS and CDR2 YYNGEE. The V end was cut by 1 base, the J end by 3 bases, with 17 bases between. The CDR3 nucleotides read TGTGCCAGCAGCGTAAGCCCAACGGGTGGGGTCTACGAGCAGTACTTC. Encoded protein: CASSVSPTGGVYEQYF. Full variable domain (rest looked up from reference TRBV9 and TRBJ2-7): DSGVTQTPKHLITATGQRVTLRCSPRSGDLSVYWYQQSLDQGLQFLIQYYNGEERAKGNILERFSAQQFPDLHSELNLSSLELGDSALYFCASSVSPTGGVYEQYFGPGTRLTVT.

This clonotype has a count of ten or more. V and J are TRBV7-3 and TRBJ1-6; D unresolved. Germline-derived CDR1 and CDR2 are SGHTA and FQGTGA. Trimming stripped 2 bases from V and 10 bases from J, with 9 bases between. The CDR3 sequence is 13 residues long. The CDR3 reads CASSLLGGSPLHF. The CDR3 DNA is TGTGCCAGCAGCTTATTAGGAGGATCACCCCTCCACTTT.

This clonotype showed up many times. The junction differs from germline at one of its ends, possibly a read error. CDR3 nucleotide sequence: TGTGCTAGCAGCCCAAGGATGAACACTGAAGCTTTCTTT. It is translated as CASSPRMNTEAFF. J is TRBJ1-1 and V is TRBV7-2, with D uncertain. The CDR3 has 13 residues. CDR1 is SGHTA and CDR2 is FQGNSA in the germline V gene.

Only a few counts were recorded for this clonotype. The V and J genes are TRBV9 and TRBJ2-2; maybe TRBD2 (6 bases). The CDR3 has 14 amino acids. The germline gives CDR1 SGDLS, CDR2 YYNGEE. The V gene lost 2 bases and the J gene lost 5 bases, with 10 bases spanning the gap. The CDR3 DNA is TGTGCCAGCAGCGTCGGGGGTGAAACCGGGGAGCTGTTTTTT. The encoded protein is CASSVGGETGELFF.

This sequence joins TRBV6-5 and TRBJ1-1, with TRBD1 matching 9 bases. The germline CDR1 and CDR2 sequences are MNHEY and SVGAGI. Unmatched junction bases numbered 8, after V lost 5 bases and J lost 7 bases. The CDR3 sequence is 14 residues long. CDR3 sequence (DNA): TGTGCCAGCAGTGACGGACAGGGGTCGGTTGAAGCTTTCTTT. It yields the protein CASSDGQGSVEAFF.

Written as DNA, the CDR3 is TGTGCCAGTAGTACGCCTCGACAGGGGGGGAACCAAGAGACCCAGTACTTC. Residues: CASSTPRQGGNQETQYF. The chain couples TRBV19 to TRBJ2-5, with 9 bases aligning to TRBD1. V shed 4 bases and J 0 bases; nucleotides not matched to a gene: 9. CDR1 and CDR2 (germline): LNHDA, SQIVND (reference sequence). The CDR3 consists of 17 residues.

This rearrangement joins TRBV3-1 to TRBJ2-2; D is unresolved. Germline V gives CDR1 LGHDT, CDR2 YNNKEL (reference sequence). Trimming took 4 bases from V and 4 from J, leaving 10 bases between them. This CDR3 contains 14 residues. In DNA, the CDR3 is TGTGCCAGCAGCCTGCCTAGACTCACCGGGGAGCTGTTTTTT. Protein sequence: CASSLPRLTGELFF.

The CDR3 sequence: CASSMLGARLYSGYTF. The CDR3 DNA reads TGTGCCAGTAGTATGTTGGGGGCTCGTTTGTACTCTGGCTACACCTTC. The chain employs TRBV19 and TRBJ1-2; TRBD1 might be the D (6 bases). Germline V CDR1 and CDR2: LNHDA, SQIVND (reference sequence). CDR3 length: 16 amino acids. V gave up 3 bases and J gave up 7 bases, with 21 bases separating them.

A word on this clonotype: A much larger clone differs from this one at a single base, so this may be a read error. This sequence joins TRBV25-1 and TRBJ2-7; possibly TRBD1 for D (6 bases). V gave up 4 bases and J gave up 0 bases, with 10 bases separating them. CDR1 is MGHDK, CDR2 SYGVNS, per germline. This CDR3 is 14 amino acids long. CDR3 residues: CASSGQESSYEQYF. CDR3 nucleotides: TGTGCCAGCAGTGGACAGGAGAGCTCCTACGAGCAGTACTTC.

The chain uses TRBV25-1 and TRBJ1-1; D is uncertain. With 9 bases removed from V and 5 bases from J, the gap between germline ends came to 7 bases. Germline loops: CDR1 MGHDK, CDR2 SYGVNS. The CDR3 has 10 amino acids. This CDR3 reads CARVRTEAFF. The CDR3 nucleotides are TGTGCCAGGGTGAGAACTGAAGCTTTCTTT. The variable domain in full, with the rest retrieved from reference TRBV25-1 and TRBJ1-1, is EADIYQTPRYLVIGTGKKITLECSQTMGHDKMYWYQQDPGMELHLIHYSYGVNSTEKGDLSSESTVSRIRTEHFPLTLESARPSHTSQYLCARVRTEAFFGQGTRLTVV.

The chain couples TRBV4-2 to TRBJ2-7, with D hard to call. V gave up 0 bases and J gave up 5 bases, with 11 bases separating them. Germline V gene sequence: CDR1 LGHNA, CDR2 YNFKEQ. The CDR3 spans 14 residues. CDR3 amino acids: CASSQEGKFNEQYF. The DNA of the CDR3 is TGTGCCAGCAGCCAAGAAGGCAAATTCAACGAGCAGTACTTC.

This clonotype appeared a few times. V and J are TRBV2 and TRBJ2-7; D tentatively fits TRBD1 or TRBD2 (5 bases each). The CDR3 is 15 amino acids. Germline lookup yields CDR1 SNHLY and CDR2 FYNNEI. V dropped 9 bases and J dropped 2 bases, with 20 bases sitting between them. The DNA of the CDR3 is TGTGCCAGGAGGGACCCCCGGACGGACCCCTACGAGCAGTACTTC. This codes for CARRDPRTDPYEQYF.

The CDR3 DNA reads TGTGCCAGCAGTTACTCGCCGGACGGCGCCCTGCCACCCCTCCACTTT. This gives the protein CASSYSPDGALPPLHF. The V gene is TRBV6-6, the J gene TRBJ1-6; no definite D call. Trimming took 0 bases from V and 11 from J, leaving 17 bases between them. CDR1 MNHNY and CDR2 SVGAGI come from the germline V gene (reference sequence). The CDR3 is made up of 16 amino acids.

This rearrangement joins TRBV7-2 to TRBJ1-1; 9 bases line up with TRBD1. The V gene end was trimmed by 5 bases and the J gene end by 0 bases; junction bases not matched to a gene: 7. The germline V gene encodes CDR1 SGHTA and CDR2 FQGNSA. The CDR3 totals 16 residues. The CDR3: CASSPRTGDMNTEAFF. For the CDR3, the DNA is TGTGCCAGCAGCCCTCGGACAGGGGATATGAACACTGAAGCTTTCTTT.

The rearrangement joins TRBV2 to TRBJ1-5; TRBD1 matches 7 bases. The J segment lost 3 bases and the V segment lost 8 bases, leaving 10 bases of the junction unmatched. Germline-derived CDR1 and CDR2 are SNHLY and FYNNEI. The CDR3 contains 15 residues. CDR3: CASGEEGAVNQPQHF. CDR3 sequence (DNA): TGTGCCAGCGGGGAGGAGGGGGCTGTCAATCAGCCCCAGCATTTT.

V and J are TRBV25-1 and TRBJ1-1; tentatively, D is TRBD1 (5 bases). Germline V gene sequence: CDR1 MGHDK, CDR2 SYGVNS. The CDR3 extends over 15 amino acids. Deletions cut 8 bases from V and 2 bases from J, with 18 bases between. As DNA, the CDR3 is TGTGCCAGCTTAGGGGTCGGGAGTCCTAACACTGAAGCTTTCTTT. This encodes CASLGVGSPNTEAFF.

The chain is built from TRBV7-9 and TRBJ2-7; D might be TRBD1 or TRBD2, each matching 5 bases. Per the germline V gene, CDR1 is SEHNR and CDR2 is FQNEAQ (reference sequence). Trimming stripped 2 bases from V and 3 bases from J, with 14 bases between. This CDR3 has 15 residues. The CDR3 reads CASSLHGDHYYEQYF. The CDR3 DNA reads TGTGCCAGCAGCTTACACGGGGACCACTACTACGAGCAGTACTTC.

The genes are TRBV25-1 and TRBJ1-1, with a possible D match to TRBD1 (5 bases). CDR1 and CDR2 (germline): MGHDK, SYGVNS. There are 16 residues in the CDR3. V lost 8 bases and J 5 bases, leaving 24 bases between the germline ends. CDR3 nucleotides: TGTGCCAGCTCCCCTCTACAGACAGCGGGTGGGACTGAAGCTTTCTTT. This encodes CASSPLQTAGGTEAFF.